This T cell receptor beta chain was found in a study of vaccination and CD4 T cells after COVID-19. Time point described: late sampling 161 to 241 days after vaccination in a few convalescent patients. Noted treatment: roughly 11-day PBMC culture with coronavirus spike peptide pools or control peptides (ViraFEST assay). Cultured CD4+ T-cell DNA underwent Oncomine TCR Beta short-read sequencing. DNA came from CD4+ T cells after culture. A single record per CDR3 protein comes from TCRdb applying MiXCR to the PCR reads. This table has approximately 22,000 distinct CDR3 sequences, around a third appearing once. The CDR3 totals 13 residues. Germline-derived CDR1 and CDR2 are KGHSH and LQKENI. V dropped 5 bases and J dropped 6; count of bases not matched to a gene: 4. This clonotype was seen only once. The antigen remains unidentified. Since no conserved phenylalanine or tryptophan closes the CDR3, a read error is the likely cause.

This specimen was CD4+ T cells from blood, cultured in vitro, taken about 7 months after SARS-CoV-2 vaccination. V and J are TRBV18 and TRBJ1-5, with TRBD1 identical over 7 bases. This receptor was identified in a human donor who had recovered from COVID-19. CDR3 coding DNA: TGTGCCAGCTCAGTGGGACAGACTCAGCCCCAGCATCTT. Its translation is CASSVGQTQPQHL.